This TCR beta chain was documented in a study of T-cell memory formation after mild COVID-19. Study-wide points: CD4/CD8 balance characterized clones contracting day 15 to 85, and CD4+ skew characterized later expanders.

TCRdb redid the calling of the 5' RACE reads with MiXCR, one entry per CDR3 protein. The sample lists approximately 300,000 distinct CDR3 sequences, about a sixth occurring once. A note on this clonotype: Its antigen is currently unknown.

The TCR sequence derives from a man aged 18-30 years who had mild COVID-19 (a few samples of this study predate the infection). Cell type and time point are not known. The sample was PBMCs or a T cell subset sorted from them (not recorded which).

DNA of the CDR3: TGTGCCAGCCATTCAAGACCGGGACAGGGCAAGGTCGCTGGCTACACCTTC. Translation: CASHSRPGQGKVAGYTF. The chain combines TRBV6-5 with TRBJ1-2; 9 bases line up with TRBD1. This CDR3 has 17 residues. Germline CDR1 is MNHEY and CDR2 is SVGAGI. The V segment lost 8 bases and the J segment 7 bases; nucleotides outside the gene matches: 20.